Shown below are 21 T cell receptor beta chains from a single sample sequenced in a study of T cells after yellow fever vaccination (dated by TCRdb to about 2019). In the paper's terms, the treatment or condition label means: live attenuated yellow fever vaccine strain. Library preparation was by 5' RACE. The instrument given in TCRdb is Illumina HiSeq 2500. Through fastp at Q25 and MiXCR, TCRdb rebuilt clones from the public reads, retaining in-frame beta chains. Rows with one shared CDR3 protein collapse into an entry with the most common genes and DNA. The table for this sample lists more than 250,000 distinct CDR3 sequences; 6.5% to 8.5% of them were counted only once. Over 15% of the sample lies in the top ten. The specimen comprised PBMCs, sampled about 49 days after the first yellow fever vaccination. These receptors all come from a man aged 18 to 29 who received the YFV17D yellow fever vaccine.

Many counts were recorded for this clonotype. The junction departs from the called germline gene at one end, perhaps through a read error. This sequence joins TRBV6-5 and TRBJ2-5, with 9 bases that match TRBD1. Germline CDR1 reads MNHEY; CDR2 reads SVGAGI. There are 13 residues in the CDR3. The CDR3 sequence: CASSYRTGDPSFF. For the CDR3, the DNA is TGTGCCAGCAGTTACCGGACAGGGGACCCCTCCTTCTTC.

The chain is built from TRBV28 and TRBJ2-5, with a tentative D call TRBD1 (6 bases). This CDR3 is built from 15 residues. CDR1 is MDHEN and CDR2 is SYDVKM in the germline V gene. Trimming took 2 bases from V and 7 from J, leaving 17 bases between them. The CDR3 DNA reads TGTGCCAGCAGTTTAGGGGGCCCAGCCTCGGGGACCCAGTACTTC. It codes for CASSLGGPASGTQYF.

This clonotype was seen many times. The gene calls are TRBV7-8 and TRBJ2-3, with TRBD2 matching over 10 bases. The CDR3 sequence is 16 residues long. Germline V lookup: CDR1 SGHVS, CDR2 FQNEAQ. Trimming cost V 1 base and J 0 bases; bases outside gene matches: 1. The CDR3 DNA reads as TGTGCCAGCAGCTTAGTTAGCGGGGGGAGCACAGATACGCAGTATTTT. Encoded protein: CASSLVSGGSTDTQYF. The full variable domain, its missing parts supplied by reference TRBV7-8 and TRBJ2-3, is GAGVSQSPRYKVAKRGQDVALRCDPISGHVSLFWYQQALGQGPEFLTYFQNEAQLDKSGLPSDRFFAERPEGSVSTLKIQRTQQEDSAVYLCASSLVSGGSTDTQYFGPGTRLTVL.

CDR3 loop: CASSSSYPPGGEQYV. The CDR3 DNA is TGTGCCAGCAGTTCCTCGTACCCCCCTGGGGGCGAGCAGTACGTC. The chain recombines TRBV6-2 or TRBV6-3 with TRBJ2-7; D could derive from TRBD1 or TRBD2 (5 bases each). From germline, CDR1 is MNHEY and CDR2 SVGEGT. V gave up 4 bases and J gave up 6 bases, with 19 bases separating them. The CDR3 has 15 amino acids.

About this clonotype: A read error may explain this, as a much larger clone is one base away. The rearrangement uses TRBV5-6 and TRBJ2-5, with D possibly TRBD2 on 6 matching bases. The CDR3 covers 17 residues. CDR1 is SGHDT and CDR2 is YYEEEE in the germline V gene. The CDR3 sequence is CASSKVQRADRGEIQYF. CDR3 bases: TGTGCCAGCAGCAAGGTTCAGCGGGCCGACCGGGGAGAGATCCAGTACTTC.

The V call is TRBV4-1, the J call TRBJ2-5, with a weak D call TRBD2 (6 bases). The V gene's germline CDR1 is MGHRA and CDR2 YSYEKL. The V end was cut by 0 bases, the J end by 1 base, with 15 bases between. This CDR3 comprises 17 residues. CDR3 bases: TGCGCCAGCAGCCAAGATCGGCTAGCGATTATCCAAGAGACCCAGTACTTC. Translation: CASSQDRLAIIQETQYF.

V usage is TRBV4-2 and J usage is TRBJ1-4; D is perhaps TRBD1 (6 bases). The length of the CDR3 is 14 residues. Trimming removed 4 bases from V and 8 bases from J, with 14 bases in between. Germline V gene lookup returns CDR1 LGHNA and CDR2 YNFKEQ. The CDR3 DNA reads TGTGCCAGCAGCCCCCGACAGGAGAGGGAAAAACTGTTTTTT. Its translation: CASSPRQEREKLFF.

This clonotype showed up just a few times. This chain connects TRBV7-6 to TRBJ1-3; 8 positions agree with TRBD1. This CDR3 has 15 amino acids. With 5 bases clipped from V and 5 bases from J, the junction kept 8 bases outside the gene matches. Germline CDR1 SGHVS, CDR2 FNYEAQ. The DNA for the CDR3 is TGTGCCAGCAGCACCTACCCCAGGGGGCGAAACACCATATATTTT. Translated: CASSTYPRGRNTIYF. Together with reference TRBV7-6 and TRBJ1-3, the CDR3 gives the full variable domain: GAGVSQSPRYKVTKRGQDVALRCDPISGHVSLYWYRQALGQGPEFLTYFNYEAQQDKSGLPNDRFSAERPEGSISTLTIQRTEQRDSAMYRCASSTYPRGRNTIYFGEGSWLTVV.

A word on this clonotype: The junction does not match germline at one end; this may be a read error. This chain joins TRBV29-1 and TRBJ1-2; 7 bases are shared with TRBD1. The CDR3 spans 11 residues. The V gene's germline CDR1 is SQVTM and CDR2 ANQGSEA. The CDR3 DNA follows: TGCAGCGTTGAAGTCTGGTCAGGGGGGCCCTTC. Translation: CSVEVWSGGPF. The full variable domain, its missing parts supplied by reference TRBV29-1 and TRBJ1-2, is SAVISQKPSRDICQRGTSLTIQCQVDSQVTMMFWYRQQPGQSLTLIATANQGSEATYESGFVIDKFPISRPNLTFSTLTVSNMSPEDSSIYLCSVEVWSGGPFGSGTRLTVV.

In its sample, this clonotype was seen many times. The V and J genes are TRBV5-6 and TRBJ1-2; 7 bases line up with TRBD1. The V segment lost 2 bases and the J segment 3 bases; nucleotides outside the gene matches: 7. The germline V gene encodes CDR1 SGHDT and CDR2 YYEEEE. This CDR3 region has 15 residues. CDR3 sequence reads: CASSFADRKYYGYTF. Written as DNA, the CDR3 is TGTGCCAGCAGCTTTGCGGACAGGAAATACTATGGCTACACCTTC.

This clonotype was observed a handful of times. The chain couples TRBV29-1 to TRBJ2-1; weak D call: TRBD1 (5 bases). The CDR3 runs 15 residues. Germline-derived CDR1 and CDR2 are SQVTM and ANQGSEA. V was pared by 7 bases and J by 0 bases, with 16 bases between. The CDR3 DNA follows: TGCAGCGCACTCGGACACCGGAGCTCCTACAATGAGCAGTTCTTC. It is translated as CSALGHRSSYNEQFF.

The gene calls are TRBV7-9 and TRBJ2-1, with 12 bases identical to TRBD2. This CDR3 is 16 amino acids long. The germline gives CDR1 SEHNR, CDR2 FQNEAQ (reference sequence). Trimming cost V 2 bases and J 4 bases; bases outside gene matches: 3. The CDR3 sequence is CASSLPLAGGYNEQFF. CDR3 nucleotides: TGTGCCAGCAGCTTACCCCTAGCGGGGGGGTACAATGAGCAGTTCTTC. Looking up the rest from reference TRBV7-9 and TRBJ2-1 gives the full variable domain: DTGVSQNPRHKITKRGQNVTFRCDPISEHNRLYWYRQTLGQGPEFLTYFQNEAQLEKSRLLSDRFSAERPKGSFSTLEIQRTEQGDSAMYLCASSLPLAGGYNEQFFGPGTRLTVL.

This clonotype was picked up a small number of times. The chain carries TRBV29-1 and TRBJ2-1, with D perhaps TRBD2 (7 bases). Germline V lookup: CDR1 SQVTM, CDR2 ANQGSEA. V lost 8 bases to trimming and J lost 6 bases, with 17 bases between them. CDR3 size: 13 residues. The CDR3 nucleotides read TGCAGCTGTGGGGGGGGCTACCCCAATGAGCAGTTCTTC. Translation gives CSCGGGYPNEQFF.

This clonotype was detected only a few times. Here the CDR3 DNA reads TGCGCCAGCAGCCTCGGGACAGGGGATACCTATGGCTACACCTTC. Translated, it gives CASSLGTGDTYGYTF. V gene TRBV5-1 combines with J gene TRBJ1-2; the match to TRBD1 covers 10 bases. Germline assignment: CDR1 SGHRS and CDR2 YFSETQ. The length of the CDR3 is 15 residues. Losses at the gene ends were 4 bases for V and 4 bases for J; bases not matched to a gene: 7.

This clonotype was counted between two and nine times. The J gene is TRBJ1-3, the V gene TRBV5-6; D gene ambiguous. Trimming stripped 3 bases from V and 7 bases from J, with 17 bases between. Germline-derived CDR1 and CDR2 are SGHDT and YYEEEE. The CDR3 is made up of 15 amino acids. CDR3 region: CASSSRRYQANTIYF. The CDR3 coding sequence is TGTGCCAGCAGCTCCCGGCGGTACCAGGCGAACACCATATATTTT.

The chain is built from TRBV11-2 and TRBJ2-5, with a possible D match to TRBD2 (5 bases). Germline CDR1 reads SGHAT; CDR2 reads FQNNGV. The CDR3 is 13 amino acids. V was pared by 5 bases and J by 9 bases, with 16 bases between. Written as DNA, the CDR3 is TGTGCCAGCAGCGTCGGCCGGGGTGGGGCCCAGTACTTC. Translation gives CASSVGRGGAQYF. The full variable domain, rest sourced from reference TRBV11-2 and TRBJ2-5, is EAGVAQSPRYKIIEKRQSVAFWCNPISGHATLYWYQQILGQGPKLLIQFQNNGVVDDSQLPKDRFSAERLKGVDSTLKIQPAKLEDSAVYLCASSVGRGGAQYFGPGTRLLVL.

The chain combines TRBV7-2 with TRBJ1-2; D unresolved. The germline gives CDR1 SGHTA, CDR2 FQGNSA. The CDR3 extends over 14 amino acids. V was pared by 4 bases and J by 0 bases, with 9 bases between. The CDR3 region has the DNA TGTGCCAGCAGCTCCGAGGGAGCTAACTATGGCTACACCTTC. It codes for CASSSEGANYGYTF. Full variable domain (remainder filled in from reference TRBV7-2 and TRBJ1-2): GAGVSQSPSNKVTEKGKDVELRCDPISGHTALYWYRQSLGQGLEFLIYFQGNSAPDKSGLPSDRFSAERTGGSVSTLTIQRTQQEDSAVYLCASSSEGANYGYTFGSGTRLTVV.

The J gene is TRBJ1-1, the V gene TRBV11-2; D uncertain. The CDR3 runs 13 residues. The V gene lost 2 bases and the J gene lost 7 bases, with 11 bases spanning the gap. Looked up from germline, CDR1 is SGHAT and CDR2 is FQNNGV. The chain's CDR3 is CASSLTRSGEAFF. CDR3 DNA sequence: TGTGCCAGCAGCTTAACACGGTCTGGTGAAGCTTTCTTT.

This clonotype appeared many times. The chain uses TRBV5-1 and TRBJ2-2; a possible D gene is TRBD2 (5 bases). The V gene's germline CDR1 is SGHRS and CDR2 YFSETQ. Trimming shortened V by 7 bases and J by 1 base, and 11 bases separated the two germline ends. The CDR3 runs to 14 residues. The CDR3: CASFAGLNTGELFF. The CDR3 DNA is TGCGCCAGCTTTGCGGGCTTGAACACCGGGGAGCTGTTTTTT.

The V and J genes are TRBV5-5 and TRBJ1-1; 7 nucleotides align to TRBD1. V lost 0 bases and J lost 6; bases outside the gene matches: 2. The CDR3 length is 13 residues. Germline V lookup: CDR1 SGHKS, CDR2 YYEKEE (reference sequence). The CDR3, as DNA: TGTGCCAGCAGCTTGGTTACAGGGGCTGAAGCTTTCTTT. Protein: CASSLVTGAEAFF.

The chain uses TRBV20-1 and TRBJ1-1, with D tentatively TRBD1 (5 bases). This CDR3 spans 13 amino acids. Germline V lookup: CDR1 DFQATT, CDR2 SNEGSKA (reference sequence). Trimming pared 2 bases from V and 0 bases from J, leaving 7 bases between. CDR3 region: CSARRQMNTEAFF. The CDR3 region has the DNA TGCAGTGCTAGAAGACAGATGAACACTGAAGCTTTCTTT.